This T cell receptor beta chain was captured by sequencing in a study of T cells in tuberculosis. Findings and limits, study-wide: The TCR-beta difference was not significant; alpha differences partly reflected length.

Data came from immunoSEQ multiplex PCR; TCRdb stores just in-frame clones and leaves some out. The sample has some 40,000 clones; 95% are singletons. This CDR3 has 14 amino acids. V was trimmed by 4 bases and J by 5 bases, leaving 15 bases between them. Germline loops: CDR1 SGHRS, CDR2 YFSETQ. On this clone itself: Its antigen remains unidentified.

V and J are TRBV5-1 and TRBJ1-1; perhaps TRBD1 as D (5 bases). The receptor was isolated from a donor between 10 and 35 years old with latent tuberculosis or without tuberculosis infection. Source material: PBMCs. This CDR3 reads CASSPGRGRTEAFF. As DNA, the CDR3 is TGCGCCAGCAGCCCTGGACGGGGGAGGACTGAAGCTTTCTTT.